This T cell receptor (beta chain) was captured by sequencing in a study of T-cell memory formation after mild COVID-19. Overall study context: TCR clusters were mostly confined to one donor each. Study results and caveats: Mainly CM and EM harbored the contracting CD4+ clones; mainly EMRA harbored the CD8+ ones. Some clones that responded turned up in pre-infection memory, which suggests that cross-reactive memory joined in. Clones shrinking between day 15 and 85 showed a balanced CD4/CD8 split, and those that grew later tilted toward CD4+.

V lost 5 bases to trimming and J lost 4 bases; unmatched junction nucleotides: 9. The length of the CDR3 is 16 residues. Concerning this clonotype: Its antigen is still unknown.

TCRdb reprocessed the 5' RACE reads with MiXCR, giving one entry per CDR3 protein. The table records 470,000 or so distinct CDR3 sequences, 18% of them present only once. Material: PBMCs or a T cell subset sorted from them (not recorded which). This chain joins TRBV12-3 or TRBV12-4 and TRBJ2-5; 11 nucleotides agree with TRBD1. The receptor was isolated from an adult woman who had mild COVID-19 (a few samples of this study predate the infection). Cell type and time point are not known. The CDR3 here is CASSPPGTGGGETQYF. The CDR3 DNA is TGTGCCAGCAGTCCCCCTGGGACAGGGGGAGGAGAGACCCAGTACTTC.